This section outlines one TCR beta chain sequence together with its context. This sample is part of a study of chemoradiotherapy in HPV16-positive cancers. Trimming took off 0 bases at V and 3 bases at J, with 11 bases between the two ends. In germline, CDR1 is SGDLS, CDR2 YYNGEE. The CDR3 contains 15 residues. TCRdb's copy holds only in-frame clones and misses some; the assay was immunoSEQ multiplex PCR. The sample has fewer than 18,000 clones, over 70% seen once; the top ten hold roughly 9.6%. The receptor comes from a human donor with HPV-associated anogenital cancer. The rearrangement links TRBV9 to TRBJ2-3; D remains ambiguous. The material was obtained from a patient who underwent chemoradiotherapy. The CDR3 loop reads CASSVVSEPTDTQYF. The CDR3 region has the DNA TGTGCCAGCAGCGTAGTGTCGGAGCCTACAGATACGCAGTATTTT.